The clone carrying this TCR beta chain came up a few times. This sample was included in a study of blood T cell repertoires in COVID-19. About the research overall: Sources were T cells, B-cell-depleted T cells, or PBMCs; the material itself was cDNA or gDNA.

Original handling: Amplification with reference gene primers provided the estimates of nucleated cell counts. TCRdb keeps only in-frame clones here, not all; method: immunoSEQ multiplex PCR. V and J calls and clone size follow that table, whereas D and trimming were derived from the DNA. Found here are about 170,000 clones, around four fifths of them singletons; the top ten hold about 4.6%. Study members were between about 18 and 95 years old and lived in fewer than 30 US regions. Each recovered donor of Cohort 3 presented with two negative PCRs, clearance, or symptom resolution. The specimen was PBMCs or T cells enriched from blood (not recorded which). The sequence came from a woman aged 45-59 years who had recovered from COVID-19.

Written as DNA, the CDR3 is TGCGCCAGCAGCGACACCGGGACAGCGTACAATGAGCAGTTCTTC. It encodes CASSDTGTAYNEQFF. The chain is built from TRBV4-1 and TRBJ2-1, with 7 positions matching TRBD1. V lost 5 bases and J lost 4; bases outside the gene matches: 8. The CDR3 extends over 15 amino acids. Germline V gives CDR1 MGHRA, CDR2 YSYEKL.